The 5 T cell receptor beta chains below all came from one sample that was sequenced in a study of cytomegalovirus exposure and HLA in healthy donors. Amplification used 60 Vbeta primers and 13 Jbeta primers. Produced via immunoSEQ multiplex PCR; TCRdb's table is partial and in-frame only. Its table records 130,000 or so clones. The source material was PBMCs. These receptors came from a woman between 55 and 75 years old in good health and CMV-seronegative.

This sequence joins TRBV5-1 and TRBJ1-2; D call uncertain. CDR3 length equals 13 residues. The V gene lost 0 bases and the J gene lost 9 bases, with 12 bases spanning the gap. CDR1 and CDR2 (germline): SGHRS, YFSETQ. The CDR3 spells CASSLDGARSYTF. In DNA form, the CDR3 reads TGCGCCAGCAGCTTGGACGGAGCTAGGAGCTACACCTTC.

The V gene is TRBV2, the J gene TRBJ1-4; a weak D match, TRBD1 (6 bases). CDR3 length equals 15 residues. Germline lookup yields CDR1 SNHLY and CDR2 FYNNEI. V was clipped by 7 bases and J by 6 bases, with 18 bases between them. In DNA form, the CDR3 reads TGTGCCAGCACTCGCCTAACAGGGAGAGATGAAAAACTGTTTTTT. Protein: CASTRLTGRDEKLFF.

The chain couples TRBV2 to TRBJ1-2, with 10 bases matching TRBD1. Germline V gives CDR1 SNHLY, CDR2 FYNNEI. V gave up 4 bases and J gave up 7 bases; unmatched junction bases: 9. This CDR3 has 15 amino acids. As DNA, the CDR3 is TGTGCCAGCAGTGTAAAAGGGACAGGGGAGAGTGGCTACACCTTC. Translation: CASSVKGTGESGYTF.

For the CDR3, the DNA is TGCAGTGCGAGGACAGGGTACGGCTACACCTTC. It yields the protein CSARTGYGYTF. The chain carries TRBV20-1 and TRBJ1-2; 8 bases line up with TRBD1. There are 11 residues in the CDR3. In germline, CDR1 is DFQATT, CDR2 SNEGSKA (reference sequence). J lost 8 bases, V lost 6 bases, and 5 bases had no gene match.

J is TRBJ2-7 and V is TRBV2, with a weak D call TRBD2 (6 bases). Looked up from germline, CDR1 is SNHLY and CDR2 is FYNNEI. The CDR3 extends over 14 amino acids. V gave up 3 bases and J gave up 6 bases, with 15 bases separating them. DNA of the CDR3: TGTGCCAGCAGTGAGACCCTGGGCGGGACCGAGCAGTACTTC. Its protein product is CASSETLGGTEQYF.